This T cell receptor beta chain was recorded in a study of T-cell reconstitution after alpha-beta-depleted transplantation in children. The CDR3 length is 18 residues. CDR1 is SGHKS, CDR2 YYEKEE, per germline (reference sequence). The junction had 19 bases not matched to a gene; V was cut back by 6 bases and J by 4 bases. This clonotype was observed a handful of times. As yet, its antigen is unknown. Whole-study results and caveats: Diversity and T-cell counts at one year after transplant derived mostly from new T cells. The study reportedly traced alpha-beta T cells about two months after transplant to several hundred expanded graft clones.

The TCRbeta library was prepared with unique molecular identifiers. Each CDR3 protein gets one entry after TCRdb re-called the PCR reads with MiXCR. The sample shows around 700,000 distinct CDR3 sequences, around 13% of them seen only once. The sequence came from a girl aged 2 to 10 with congenital amegakaryocytic thrombocytopenia, due to receive a stem cell transplant. The source material was PBMCs, sampled before TCRalphabeta/CD19-depleted stem cell transplant. The chain links TRBV5-5 to TRBJ2-5; TRBD1 matches at 9 bases. The CDR3: CASITGTGLSLTSETQYF. The DNA for the CDR3 is TGTGCCAGCATCACCGGGACAGGGTTATCTTTGACGTCAGAGACCCAGTACTTC.